One sample yielded the 9 T cell receptor beta chains listed below, sequenced in a study of breast tumors, draining lymph nodes, adjacent tissues. Breast cancer patients provided tissue from their axillary draining lymph nodes. A single record per CDR3 protein comes from TCRdb applying MiXCR to the multiplex PCR reads. In the table there are 150,000 to 200,000 distinct CDR3 sequences, about 33% of which are singletons. The sequenced sample consisted of axillary lymph node tissue. These receptors originate from a female donor with breast cancer. Some clones in this sample may be carry-over from other donors' samples.

This clonotype was seen repeatedly, ten times or more. The genes are TRBV25-1 and TRBJ1-6; weak D call: TRBD1 (5 bases). Germline V gives CDR1 MGHDK, CDR2 SYGVNS. The CDR3 sequence is 16 residues long. V was cut by 0 bases and J by 6 bases, with 12 bases left in between. CDR3 amino acids: CASSEYGGGGNSPLHF. The CDR3 bases are TGTGCCAGCAGTGAATACGGGGGTGGGGGTAATTCACCCCTCCACTTT.

A remark on this clonotype: The conserved final phenylalanine or tryptophan is absent from the CDR3, which likely points to a read error. V gene TRBV6-5 combines with J gene TRBJ1-2; D might be TRBD1 (5 bases). The CDR3 is 11 amino acids. The germline V and J ends were trimmed by 5 bases and 8 bases, with 9 bases remaining between them. Germline V gene data show CDR1 as MNHEY and CDR2 as SVGAGI. The CDR3 region has the DNA TGTGCCAGCAGTCCCCGGGACGGCTACACCCTC. This gives the protein CASSPRDGYTL.

This clonotype has ten or more counts. This chain joins TRBV6-1 and TRBJ2-7; 10 positions agree with TRBD2. Germline loops: CDR1 MNHNS, CDR2 SASEGT. The length of the CDR3 is 14 residues. J lost 5 bases, V lost 7 bases, and 8 bases had no gene match. In DNA, the CDR3 is TGTGCCAGCAAAACAGCGGGGGGGCCCCACGAGCAGTACTTC. It specifies CASKTAGGPHEQYF.

On this clonotype: The junction differs from germline at one of its ends, possibly a read error. The genes are TRBV7-2 and TRBJ2-2; 8 bases are shared with TRBD2. The CDR3 is 13 amino acids. Per germline, CDR1 SGHTA and CDR2 FQGNSA. The DNA for the CDR3 is TGTGCCAGCAGCCCAGCGGGAGCCGGGGAGCCGTTTTTT. This sequence encodes CASSPAGAGEPFF.

Here the CDR3 reads CASRDTTQGANYGYTF. The CDR3 DNA reads as TGTGCCAGCAGGGACACCACACAGGGGGCGAACTATGGCTACACCTTC. This rearrangement joins TRBV11-2 to TRBJ1-2, with TRBD1 matching 9 bases. CDR3 length: 16 residues. J lost 2 bases, V lost 6 bases, and 10 bases had no gene match. The germline gives CDR1 SGHAT, CDR2 FQNNGV.

To note about this clonotype: Germline is not matched at one junction end, which may reflect a read error. The V and J genes are TRBV9 and TRBJ2-2, with D maybe TRBD2 (6 bases). The CDR3 runs to 18 residues. Germline V gene data show CDR1 as SGDLS and CDR2 as YYNGEE. In nucleotides, the CDR3 is TGTGCCGGCAGCGCAGTTAAGGGGCTAGCGTCGAACACCGGGGAGCTGTTTTTT. Translation: CAGSAVKGLASNTGELFF.

This clonotype was seen at least ten times. The chain links TRBV28 to TRBJ2-7; D might be TRBD1 (6 bases). CDR1 is MDHEN, CDR2 SYDVKM, per germline. The CDR3 is 13 amino acids. Trimming shortened V by 5 bases and J by 3 bases, and 11 bases separated the two germline ends. The CDR3, as DNA: TGTGCCAGCAGTGGGGGACACCTCTACGAGCAGTACTTC. It yields the protein CASSGGHLYEQYF.

Remarks on this clonotype: A read error may be the cause here, since a much bigger clone is one base away. Since no conserved phenylalanine or tryptophan closes the CDR3, a read error is the likely cause. The gene calls are TRBV5-6 and TRBJ2-1; D gene uncertain. Germline CDR1 SGHDT, CDR2 YYEEEE. The V gene lost 4 bases and the J gene lost 10 bases, with 15 bases spanning the gap. This CDR3 spans 13 amino acids. The CDR3 DNA reads as TGTGCCAGCAGCCCTTTCTTGCAGTTGGAGCAGTTCCTC. The encoded protein is CASSPFLQLEQFL.

This clonotype was seen ten or more times. This chain links TRBV20-1 with TRBJ2-3, with 15 bases matching TRBD2. Unmatched junction bases numbered 3, after V lost 3 bases and J lost 5 bases. The germline gives CDR1 DFQATT, CDR2 SNEGSKA (reference sequence). This CDR3 contains 15 residues. This chain's CDR3 is CSASGTSGRLDTQYF. CDR3 DNA: TGCAGTGCTAGCGGGACTAGCGGGAGGTTAGATACGCAGTATTTT.